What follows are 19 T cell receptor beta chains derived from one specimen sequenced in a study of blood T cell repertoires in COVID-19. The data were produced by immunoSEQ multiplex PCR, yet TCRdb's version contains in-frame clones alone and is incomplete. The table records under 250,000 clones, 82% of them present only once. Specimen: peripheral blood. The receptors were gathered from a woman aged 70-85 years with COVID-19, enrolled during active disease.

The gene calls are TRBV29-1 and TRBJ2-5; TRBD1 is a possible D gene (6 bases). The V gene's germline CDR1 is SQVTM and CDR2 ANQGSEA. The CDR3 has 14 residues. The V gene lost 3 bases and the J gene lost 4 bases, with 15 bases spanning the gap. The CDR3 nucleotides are TGCAGCGTTGAGGGGGCAGAACGGGGAGAGACCCAGTACTTC. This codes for CSVEGAERGETQYF.

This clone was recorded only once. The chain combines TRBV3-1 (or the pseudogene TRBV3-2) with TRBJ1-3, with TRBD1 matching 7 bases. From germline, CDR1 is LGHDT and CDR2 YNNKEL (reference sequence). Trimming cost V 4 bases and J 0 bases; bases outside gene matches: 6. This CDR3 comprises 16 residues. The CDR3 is CASSLGTARSGNTIYF. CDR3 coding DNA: TGTGCCAGCAGCCTCGGGACAGCACGCTCTGGAAACACCATATATTTT.

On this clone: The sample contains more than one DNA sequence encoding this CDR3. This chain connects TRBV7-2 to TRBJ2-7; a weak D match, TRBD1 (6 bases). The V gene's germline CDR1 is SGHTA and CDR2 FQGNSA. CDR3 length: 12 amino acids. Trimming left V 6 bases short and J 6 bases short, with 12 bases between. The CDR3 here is CASSLGGGEQYF. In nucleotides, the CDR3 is TGTGCCAGCAGTCTAGGGGGTGGCGAGCAGTACTTC.

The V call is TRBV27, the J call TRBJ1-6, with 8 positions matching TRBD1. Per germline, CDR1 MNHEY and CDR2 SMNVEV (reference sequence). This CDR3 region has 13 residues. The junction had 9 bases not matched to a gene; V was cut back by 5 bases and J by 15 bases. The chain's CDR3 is CASSDRGLVDLHF. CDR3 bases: TGTGCCAGCAGTGACAGGGGCTTGGTTGACCTCCACTTT.

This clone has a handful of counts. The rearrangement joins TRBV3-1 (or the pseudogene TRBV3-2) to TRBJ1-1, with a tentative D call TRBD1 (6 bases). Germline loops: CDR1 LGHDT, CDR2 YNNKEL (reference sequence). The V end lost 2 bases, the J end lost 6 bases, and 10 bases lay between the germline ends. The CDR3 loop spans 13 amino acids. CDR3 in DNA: TGTGCCAGCAGCCAATTGGGACATCCTGAAGCTTTCTTT. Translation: CASSQLGHPEAFF.

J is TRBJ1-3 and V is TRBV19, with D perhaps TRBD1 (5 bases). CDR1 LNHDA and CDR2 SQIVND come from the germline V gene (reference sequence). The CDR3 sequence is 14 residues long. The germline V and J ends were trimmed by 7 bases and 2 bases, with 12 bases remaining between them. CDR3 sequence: CASTVSGPGNTIYF. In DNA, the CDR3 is TGTGCCAGTACGGTTTCAGGGCCTGGAAACACCATATATTTT.

The chain's CDR3 is CASSYRTSGLAGGEQFF. The CDR3 DNA reads TGTGCCAGCAGTTACCGTACCTCGGGACTAGCGGGAGGAGAGCAGTTCTTC. This chain links TRBV6-2 or TRBV6-3 with TRBJ2-1; 15 bases line up with TRBD2. The CDR3 contains 17 residues. V trimming: 2 bases; J trimming: 10 bases; junction bases outside the gene matches: 9. CDR1 MNHEY and CDR2 SVGEGT come from the germline V gene.

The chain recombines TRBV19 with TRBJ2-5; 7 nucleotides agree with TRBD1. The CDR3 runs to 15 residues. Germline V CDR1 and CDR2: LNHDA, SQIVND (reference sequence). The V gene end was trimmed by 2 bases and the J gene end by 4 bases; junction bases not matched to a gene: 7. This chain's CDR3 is CASSISRGQVETQYF. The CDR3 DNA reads TGTGCCAGTAGTATAAGTAGGGGGCAAGTAGAGACCCAGTACTTC.

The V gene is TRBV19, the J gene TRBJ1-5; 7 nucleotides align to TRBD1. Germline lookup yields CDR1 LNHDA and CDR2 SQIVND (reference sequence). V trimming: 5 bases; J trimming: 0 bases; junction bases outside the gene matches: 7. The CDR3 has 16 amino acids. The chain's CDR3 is CASSQRGQLSNQPQHF. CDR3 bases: TGTGCCAGTAGTCAACGGGGACAGCTTAGCAATCAGCCCCAGCATTTT.

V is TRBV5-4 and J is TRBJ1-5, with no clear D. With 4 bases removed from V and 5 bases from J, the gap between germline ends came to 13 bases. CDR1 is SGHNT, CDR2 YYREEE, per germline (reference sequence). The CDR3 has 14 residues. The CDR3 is CASSEGIVDQPQHF. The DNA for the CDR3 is TGTGCCAGCAGCGAGGGTATAGTTGATCAGCCCCAGCATTTT.

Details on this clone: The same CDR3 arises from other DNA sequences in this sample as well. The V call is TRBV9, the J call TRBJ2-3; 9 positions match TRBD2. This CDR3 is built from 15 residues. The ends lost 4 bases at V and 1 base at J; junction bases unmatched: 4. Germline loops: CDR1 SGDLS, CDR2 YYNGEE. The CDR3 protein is CASSSLAGRTDTQYF. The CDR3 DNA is TGTGCCAGCAGCTCCCTAGCGGGACGCACAGATACGCAGTATTTT.

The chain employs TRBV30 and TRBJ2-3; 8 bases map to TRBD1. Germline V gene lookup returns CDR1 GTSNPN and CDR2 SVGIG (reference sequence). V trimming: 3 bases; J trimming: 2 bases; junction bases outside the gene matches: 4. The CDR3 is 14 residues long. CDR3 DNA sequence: TGTGCCTGGAGCGTACAGGGGGTCACAGATACGCAGTATTTT. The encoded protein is CAWSVQGVTDTQYF.

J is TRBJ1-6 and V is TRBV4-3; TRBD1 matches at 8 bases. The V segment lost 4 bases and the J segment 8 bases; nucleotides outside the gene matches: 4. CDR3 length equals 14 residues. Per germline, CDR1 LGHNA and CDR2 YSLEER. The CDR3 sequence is CASSPQGADSPLHF. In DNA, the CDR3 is TGCGCCAGCAGCCCCCAGGGGGCCGATTCACCCCTCCACTTT.

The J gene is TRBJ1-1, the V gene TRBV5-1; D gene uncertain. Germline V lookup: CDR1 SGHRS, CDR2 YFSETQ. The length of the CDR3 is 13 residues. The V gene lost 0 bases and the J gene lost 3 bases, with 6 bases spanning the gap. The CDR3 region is CASSLVVDTEAFF. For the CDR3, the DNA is TGCGCCAGCAGCTTGGTAGTTGACACTGAAGCTTTCTTT. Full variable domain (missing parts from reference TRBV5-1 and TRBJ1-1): KAGVTQTPRYLIKTRGQQVTLSCSPISGHRSVSWYQQTPGQGLQFLFEYFSETQRNKGNFPGRFSGRQFSNSRSEMNVSTLELGDSALYLCASSLVVDTEAFFGQGTRLTVV.

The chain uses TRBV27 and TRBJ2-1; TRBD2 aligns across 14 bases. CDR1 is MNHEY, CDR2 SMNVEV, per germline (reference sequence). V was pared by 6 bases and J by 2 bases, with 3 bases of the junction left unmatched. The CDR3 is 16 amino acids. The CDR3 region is CASSRLAGGPYNEQFF. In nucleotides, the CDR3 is TGTGCCAGCAGCAGACTAGCGGGAGGGCCCTACAATGAGCAGTTCTTC.

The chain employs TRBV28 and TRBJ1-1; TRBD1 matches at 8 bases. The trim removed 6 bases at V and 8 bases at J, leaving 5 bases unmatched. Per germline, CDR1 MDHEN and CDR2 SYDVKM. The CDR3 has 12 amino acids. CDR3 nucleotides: TGTGCCAGCAGGGATGGGACAGGAGAAGCTTTCTTT. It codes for CASRDGTGEAFF.

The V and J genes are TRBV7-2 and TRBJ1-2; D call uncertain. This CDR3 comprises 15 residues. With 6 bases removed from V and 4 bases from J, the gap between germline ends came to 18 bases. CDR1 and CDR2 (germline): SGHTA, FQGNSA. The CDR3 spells CASSLGDLEAYGYTF. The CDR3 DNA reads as TGTGCCAGCAGTCTTGGAGACTTAGAGGCCTATGGCTACACCTTC.

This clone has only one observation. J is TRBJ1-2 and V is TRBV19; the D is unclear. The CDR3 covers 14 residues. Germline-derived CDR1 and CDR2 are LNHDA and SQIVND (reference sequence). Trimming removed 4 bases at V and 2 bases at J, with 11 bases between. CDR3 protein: CASSRREGNYGYTF. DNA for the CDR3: TGTGCCAGTAGTAGACGGGAGGGAAACTATGGCTACACCTTC.

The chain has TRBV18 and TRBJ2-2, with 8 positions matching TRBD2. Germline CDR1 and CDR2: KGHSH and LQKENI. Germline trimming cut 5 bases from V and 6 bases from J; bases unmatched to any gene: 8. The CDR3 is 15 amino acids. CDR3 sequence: CASSTREGLAGELFF. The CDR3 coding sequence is TGTGCCAGCTCAACCCGGGAGGGCCTTGCCGGGGAGCTGTTTTTT. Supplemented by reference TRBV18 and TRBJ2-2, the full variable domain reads NAGVMQNPRHLVRRRGQEARLRCSPMKGHSHVYWYRQLPEEGLKFMVYLQKENIIDESGMPKERFSAEFPKEGPSILRIQQVVRGDSAAYFCASSTREGLAGELFFGEGSRLTVL.